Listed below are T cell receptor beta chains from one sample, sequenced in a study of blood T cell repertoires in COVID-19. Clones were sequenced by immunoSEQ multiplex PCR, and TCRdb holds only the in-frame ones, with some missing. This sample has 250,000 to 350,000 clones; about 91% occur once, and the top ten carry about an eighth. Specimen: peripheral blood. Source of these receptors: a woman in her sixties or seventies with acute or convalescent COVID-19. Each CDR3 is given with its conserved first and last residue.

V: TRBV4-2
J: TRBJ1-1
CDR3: CASSRVDRVNTEAFF

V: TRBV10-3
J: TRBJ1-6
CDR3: CATLDTSLHLHF

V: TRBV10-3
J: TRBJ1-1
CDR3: CAISENGVGEAFF

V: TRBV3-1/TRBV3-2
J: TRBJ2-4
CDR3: CASSQGGLAKNIQYF

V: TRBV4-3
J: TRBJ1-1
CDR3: CASSHLGQGVTEAFF

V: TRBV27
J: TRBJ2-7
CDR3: CASSLKEFHEQYF

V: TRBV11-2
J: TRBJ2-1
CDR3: CASSLSLAGYNEQFF

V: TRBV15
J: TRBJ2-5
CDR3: CATSPSLADQETQYF

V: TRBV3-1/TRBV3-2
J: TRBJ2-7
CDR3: CASSQEAGLARFEQYF

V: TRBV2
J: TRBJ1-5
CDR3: CASSDGSSIRAQHF

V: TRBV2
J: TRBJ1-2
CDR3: CASSPGGRNYGYTF

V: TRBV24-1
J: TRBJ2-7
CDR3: CATSDPGGSEQYF

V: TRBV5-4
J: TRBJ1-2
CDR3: CASSAQGSNYGYTF

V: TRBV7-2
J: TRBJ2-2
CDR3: CASSSQGAPGELFF

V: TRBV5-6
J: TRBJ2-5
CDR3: CASSLYSGRPQETQYF

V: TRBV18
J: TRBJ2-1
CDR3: CASSPASGTAYNEQFF

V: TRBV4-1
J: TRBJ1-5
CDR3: CASSLLLFAVQPQHF

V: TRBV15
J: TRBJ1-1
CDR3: CATSRDRPQGNTEAFF

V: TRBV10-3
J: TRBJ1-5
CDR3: CASRDTNQPQHF

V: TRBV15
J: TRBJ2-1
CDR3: CATSRSRQGAYNEQFF